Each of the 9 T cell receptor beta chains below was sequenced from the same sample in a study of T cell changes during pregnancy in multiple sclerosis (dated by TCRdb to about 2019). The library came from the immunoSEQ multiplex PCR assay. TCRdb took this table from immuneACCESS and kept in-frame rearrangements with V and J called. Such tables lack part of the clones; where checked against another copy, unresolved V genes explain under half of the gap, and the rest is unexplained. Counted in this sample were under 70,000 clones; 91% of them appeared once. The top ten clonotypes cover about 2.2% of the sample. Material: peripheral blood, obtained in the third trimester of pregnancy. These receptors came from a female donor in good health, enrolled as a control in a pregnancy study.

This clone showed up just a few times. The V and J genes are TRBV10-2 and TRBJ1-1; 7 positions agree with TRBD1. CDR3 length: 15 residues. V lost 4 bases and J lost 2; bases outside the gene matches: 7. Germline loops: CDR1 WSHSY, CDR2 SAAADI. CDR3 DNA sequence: TGCGCCAGCAGTGCCCGGACAGGATTAAACACTGAAGCTTTCTTT. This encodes CASSARTGLNTEAFF.

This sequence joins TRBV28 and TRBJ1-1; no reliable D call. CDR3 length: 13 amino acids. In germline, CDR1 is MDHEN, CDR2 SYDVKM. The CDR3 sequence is CVSSRPGDTEAFF. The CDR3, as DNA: TGTGTCTCGTCAAGGCCGGGAGACACTGAAGCTTTCTTT.

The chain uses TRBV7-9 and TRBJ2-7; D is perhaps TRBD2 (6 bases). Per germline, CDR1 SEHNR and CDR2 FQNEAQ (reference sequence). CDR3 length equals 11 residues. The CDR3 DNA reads TGTGTCGAGGAGGGAGCCTACGAGCAGTACTTC. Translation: CVEEGAYEQYF.

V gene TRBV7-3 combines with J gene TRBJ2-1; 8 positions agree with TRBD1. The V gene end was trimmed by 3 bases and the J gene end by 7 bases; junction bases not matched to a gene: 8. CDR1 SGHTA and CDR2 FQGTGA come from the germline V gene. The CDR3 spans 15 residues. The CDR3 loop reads CASSFFQGALNEQFF. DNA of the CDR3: TGTGCCAGCAGCTTTTTCCAGGGGGCTTTAAATGAGCAGTTCTTC.

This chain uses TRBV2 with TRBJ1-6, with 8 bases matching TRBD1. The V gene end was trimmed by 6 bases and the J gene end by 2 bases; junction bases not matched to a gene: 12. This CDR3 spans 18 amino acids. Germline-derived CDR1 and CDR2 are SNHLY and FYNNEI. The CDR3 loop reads CASRAPGQVFPYNSPLHF. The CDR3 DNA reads TGTGCCAGCAGAGCCCCGGGACAGGTCTTCCCCTATAATTCACCCCTCCACTTT.

For the CDR3, the DNA is TGTGCCAGCAGTTACACGGGACACAACACAGATACGCAGTATTTT. Its translation: CASSYTGHNTDTQYF. This chain joins TRBV6-5 and TRBJ2-3, with D possibly TRBD1 on 6 matching bases. V lost 2 bases and J 2 bases, leaving 11 bases between the germline ends. Germline V gives CDR1 MNHEY, CDR2 SVGAGI. CDR3 length: 15 amino acids.

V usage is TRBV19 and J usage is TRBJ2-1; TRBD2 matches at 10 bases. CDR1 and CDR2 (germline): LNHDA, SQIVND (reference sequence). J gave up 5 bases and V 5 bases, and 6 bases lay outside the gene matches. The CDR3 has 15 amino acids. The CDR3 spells CASSGLAGDHNEQFF. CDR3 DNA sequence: TGTGCCAGTAGTGGGCTAGCGGGAGACCACAATGAGCAGTTCTTC.

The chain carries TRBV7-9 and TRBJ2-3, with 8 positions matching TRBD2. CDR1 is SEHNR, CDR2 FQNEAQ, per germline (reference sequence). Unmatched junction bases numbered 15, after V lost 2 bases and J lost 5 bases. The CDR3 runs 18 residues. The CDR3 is CASSLFDWRGAGRDTQYF. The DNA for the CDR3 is TGTGCCAGCAGCTTATTTGACTGGCGGGGGGCAGGTCGAGATACGCAGTATTTT.

The CDR3 loop reads CASSKESSGGARNSYEQYF. DNA of the CDR3: TGTGCCAGCAGCAAAGAATCTAGCGGGGGGGCCCGAAACTCCTACGAGCAGTACTTC. The chain carries TRBV21-1 and TRBJ2-7; the D call of TRBD2 is as the table states it, not checked on the DNA. TRBV21-1 is a listed pseudogene. The CDR3 length is 19 residues.